A selection of T cell receptor beta chains follows, all from one sample in a study of blood T cell repertoires in COVID-19. Assay used: immunoSEQ multiplex PCR; TCRdb lists only in-frame clones, some missing. The table includes more than 300,000 clones, about 87% detected once. Input material: peripheral blood. These TCRs come from a woman under 40 with COVID-19, enrolled during active disease. CDR3s leave out the opening cysteine and the closing phenylalanine or tryptophan. The D gene is left open where the match is weak.

.	TRBJ2-7	TRBV7-9	ASSHTAGTLVSEQY
TRBD2	TRBJ2-1	TRBV9	ASSVQGLAGGPFLNEQF
.	TRBJ2-1	TRBV7-2	ASSEYNEQF
.	TRBJ1-5	TRBV5-1	ASSQGTDSNQPQH
TRBD1	TRBJ1-1	TRBV19	ASKPTGQGGRSTEAF
TRBD1	TRBJ1-2	TRBV10-1	ASSEQTGSGYT
.	TRBJ2-1	TRBV11-3	ASSLGGARYNEQF
.	TRBJ1-4	TRBV2	ASSPGANEKLF
TRBD2	TRBJ2-5	TRBV7-7	ASSFAGGRETQY
.	TRBJ1-6	TRBV2	ASSSRGFSNSPLH
.	TRBJ2-5	TRBV3-1/TRBV3-2	ASSQEGGGETQY
.	TRBJ1-2	TRBV4-2	ASSQTDGSDGYT
.	TRBJ1-5	TRBV6-1	ASSEWQGRRGPQH
TRBD2	TRBJ2-5	TRBV6-5	ASAGGWETQY
.	TRBJ1-1	TRBV9	ASSVGKSTEAF
TRBD1	TRBJ2-1	TRBV27	ASSLSTGTGGYEQF
TRBD1	TRBJ1-4	TRBV13	ASSFGFTQGQKLF
TRBD1	TRBJ2-6	TRBV13	ASSFGTGGAGANVLT
TRBD2	TRBJ2-5	TRBV5-4	ASSFSGGSGETQY
.	TRBJ1-4	TRBV12-3/TRBV12-4	ASSLREKLF
.	TRBJ2-6	TRBV7-2	AARASGANVLT